This record concerns one T cell receptor (beta chain) sequence. The antigen is unknown. This CDR3 comprises 15 residues. The V gene's germline CDR1 is SGHVS and CDR2 FQNEAQ. V dropped 1 base and J dropped 6 bases, with 10 bases sitting between them. The table came from immunoSEQ multiplex PCR; TCRdb's copy has only in-frame clones and leaves some out. Among approximately 60,000 clones, 56% were seen once, and the ten largest hold about 20%. The data belong to a study of cytotoxic CD8 clonotypes in ibrutinib-treated CLL. Turning to the study itself: Complete response was seen in 2 patients and partial in some 25; roughly twelve progressed and some 14 stayed remitted after a median approximately 70 months.

Overall study findings and caveats: Clonality measured at baseline exceeded age-matched healthy donors, tracking circulating CD8+ T-cell counts.

This rearrangement joins TRBV7-8 to TRBJ1-6; perhaps TRBD1 as D (6 bases). Sample: PBMCs, taken after 24 months of ibrutinib treatment. The receptor's source is a human donor with chronic lymphocytic leukemia. The CDR3 reads CASSLEDRPNSPLHF. DNA for the CDR3: TGTGCCAGCAGCTTAGAGGACAGACCTAATTCACCCCTCCACTTT.